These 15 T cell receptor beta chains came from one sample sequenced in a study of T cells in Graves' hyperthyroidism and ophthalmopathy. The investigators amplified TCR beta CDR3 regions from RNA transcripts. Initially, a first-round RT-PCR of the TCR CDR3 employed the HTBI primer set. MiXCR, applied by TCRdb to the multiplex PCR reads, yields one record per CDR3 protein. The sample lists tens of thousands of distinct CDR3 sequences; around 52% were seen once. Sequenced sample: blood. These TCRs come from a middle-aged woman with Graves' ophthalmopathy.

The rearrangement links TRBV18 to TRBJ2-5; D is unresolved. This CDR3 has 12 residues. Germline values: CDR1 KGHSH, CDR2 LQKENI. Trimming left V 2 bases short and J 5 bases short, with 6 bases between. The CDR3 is CASSPSIETQYF. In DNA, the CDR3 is TGTGCCAGCTCACCAAGTATTGAGACCCAGTACTTC. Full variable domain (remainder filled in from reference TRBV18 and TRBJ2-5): NAGVMQNPRHLVRRRGQEARLRCSPMKGHSHVYWYRQLPEEGLKFMVYLQKENIIDESGMPKERFSAEFPKEGPSILRIQQVVRGDSAAYFCASSPSIETQYFGPGTRLLVL.

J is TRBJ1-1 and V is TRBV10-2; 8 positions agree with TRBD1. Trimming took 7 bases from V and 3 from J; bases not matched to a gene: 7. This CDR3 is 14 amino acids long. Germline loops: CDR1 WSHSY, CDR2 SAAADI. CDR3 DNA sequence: TGCGCCAGCAAAGGTCAGGACAGGGACACTGAAGCTTTCTTT. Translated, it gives CASKGQDRDTEAFF.

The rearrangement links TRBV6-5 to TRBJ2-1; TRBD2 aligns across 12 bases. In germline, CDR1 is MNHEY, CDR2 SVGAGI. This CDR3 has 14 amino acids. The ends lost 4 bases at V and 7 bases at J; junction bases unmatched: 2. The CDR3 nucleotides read TGTGCCAGCAGTTCCGGACTAGCGGGGAATGAGCAGTTCTTC. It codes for CASSSGLAGNEQFF.

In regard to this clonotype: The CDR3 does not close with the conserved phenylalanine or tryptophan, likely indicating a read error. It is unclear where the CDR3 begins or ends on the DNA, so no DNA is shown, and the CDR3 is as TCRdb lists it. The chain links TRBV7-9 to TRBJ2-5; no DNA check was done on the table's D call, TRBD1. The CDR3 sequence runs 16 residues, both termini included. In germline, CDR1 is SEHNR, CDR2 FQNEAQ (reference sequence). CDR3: CASSRLPRGPTKRPST.

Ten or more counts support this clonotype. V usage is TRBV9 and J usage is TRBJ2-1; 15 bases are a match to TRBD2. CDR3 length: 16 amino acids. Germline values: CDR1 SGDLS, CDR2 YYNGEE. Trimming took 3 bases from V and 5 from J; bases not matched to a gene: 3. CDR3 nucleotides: TGTGCCAGCAGCGGCGGACTAGCGGGGGGGGACAATGAGCAGTTCTTC. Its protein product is CASSGGLAGGDNEQFF.

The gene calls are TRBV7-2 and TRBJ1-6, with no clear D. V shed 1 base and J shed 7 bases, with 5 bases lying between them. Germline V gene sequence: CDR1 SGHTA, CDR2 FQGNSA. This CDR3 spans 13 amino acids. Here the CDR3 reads CASSLDPNSPLHF. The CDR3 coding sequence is TGTGCCAGCAGCTTAGATCCCAATTCACCCCTCCACTTT.

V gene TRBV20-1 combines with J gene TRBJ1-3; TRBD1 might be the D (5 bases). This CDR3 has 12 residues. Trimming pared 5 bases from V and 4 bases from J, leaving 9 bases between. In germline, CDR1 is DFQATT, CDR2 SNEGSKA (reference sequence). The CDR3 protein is CSAWGPGNTIYF. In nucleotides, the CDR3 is TGCAGTGCTTGGGGCCCAGGAAACACCATATATTTT.

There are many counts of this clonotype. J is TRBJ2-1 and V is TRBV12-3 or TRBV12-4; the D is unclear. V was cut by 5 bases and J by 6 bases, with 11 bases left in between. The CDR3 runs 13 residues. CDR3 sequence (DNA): TGTGCCAGCAGTGGGCTTTTAGTCAATGAGCAGTTCTTC. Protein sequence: CASSGLLVNEQFF.

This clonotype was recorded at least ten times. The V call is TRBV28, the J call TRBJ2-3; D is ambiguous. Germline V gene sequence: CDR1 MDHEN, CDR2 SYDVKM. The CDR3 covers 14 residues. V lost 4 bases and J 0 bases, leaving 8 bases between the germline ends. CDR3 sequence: CASSYGRSTDTQYF. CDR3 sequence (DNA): TGTGCCAGCAGTTACGGAAGAAGCACAGATACGCAGTATTTT.

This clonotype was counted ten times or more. The CDR3 DNA reads TGTGCCAGCAGTCACGGGTTGGGGGCCCGCGAGCAGTACTTC. Protein sequence: CASSHGLGAREQYF. The rearrangement uses TRBV3-1 and TRBJ2-7, with a tentative D call TRBD1 (6 bases). The germline V gene has CDR1 LGHDT and CDR2 YNNKEL (reference sequence). V shed 6 bases and J shed 6 bases, with 18 bases lying between them. The CDR3 is 14 amino acids.

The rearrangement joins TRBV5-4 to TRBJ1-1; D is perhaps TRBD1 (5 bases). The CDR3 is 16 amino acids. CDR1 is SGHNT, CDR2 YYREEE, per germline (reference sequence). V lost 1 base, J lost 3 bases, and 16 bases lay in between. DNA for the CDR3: TGTGCCAGCAGCTTGCAAAATCAGAAGGGGTACACTGAAGCTTTCTTT. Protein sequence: CASSLQNQKGYTEAFF.

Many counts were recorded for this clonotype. CDR3 coding DNA: TGTGCCAGCAGCGAGTCCGGACAGGCCCACGAGCAGTACTTC. Amino acids: CASSESGQAHEQYF. This chain connects TRBV9 to TRBJ2-7; 7 bases line up with TRBD1. J was trimmed by 5 bases and V by 3 bases; bases with no gene match: 8. CDR1 and CDR2 from the germline V gene are SGDLS and YYNGEE. The CDR3 extends over 14 amino acids.

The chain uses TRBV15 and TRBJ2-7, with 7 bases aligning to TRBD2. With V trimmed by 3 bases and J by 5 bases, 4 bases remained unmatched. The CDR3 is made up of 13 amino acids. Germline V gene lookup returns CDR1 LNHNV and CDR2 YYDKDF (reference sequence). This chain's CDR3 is CATSSGRIDEQYF. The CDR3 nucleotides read TGTGCCACCAGCAGCGGGAGGATCGACGAGCAGTACTTC. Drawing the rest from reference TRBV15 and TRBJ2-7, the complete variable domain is DAMVIQNPRYQVTQFGKPVTLSCSQTLNHNVMYWYQQKSSQAPKLLFHYYDKDFNNEADTPDNFQSRRPNTSFCFLDIRSPGLGDTAMYLCATSSGRIDEQYFGPGTRLTVT.

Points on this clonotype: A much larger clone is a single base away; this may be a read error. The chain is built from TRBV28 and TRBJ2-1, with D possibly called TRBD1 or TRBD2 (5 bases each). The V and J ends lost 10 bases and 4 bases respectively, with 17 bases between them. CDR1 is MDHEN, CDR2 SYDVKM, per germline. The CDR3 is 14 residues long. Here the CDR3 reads CANRSPRGYNEQFF. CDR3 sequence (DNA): TGTGCCAACAGGAGCCCCCGGGGTTACAATGAGCAGTTCTTC.

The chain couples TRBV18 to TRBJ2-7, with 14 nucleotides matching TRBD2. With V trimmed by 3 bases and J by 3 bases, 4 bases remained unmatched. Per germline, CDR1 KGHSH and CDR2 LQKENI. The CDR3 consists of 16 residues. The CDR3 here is CASSPQTSGRVYEQYF. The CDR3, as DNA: TGTGCCAGCTCACCCCAGACTAGCGGGAGGGTCTACGAGCAGTACTTC. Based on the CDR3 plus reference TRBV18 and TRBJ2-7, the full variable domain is NAGVMQNPRHLVRRRGQEARLRCSPMKGHSHVYWYRQLPEEGLKFMVYLQKENIIDESGMPKERFSAEFPKEGPSILRIQQVVRGDSAAYFCASSPQTSGRVYEQYFGPGTRLTVT.